These 24 T cell receptor beta chains share one sample of origin, sequenced in a study of blood T cell repertoires in COVID-19. The table came from immunoSEQ multiplex PCR; TCRdb's copy has only in-frame clones and leaves some out. The table lists about 160,000 clones, more than 65% of them singletons, with less than 20% in the top ten. The specimen was PBMCs or T cells enriched from blood (not recorded which). Receptors originate from a man in his sixties who had recovered from COVID-19.

The V and J genes are TRBV29-1 and TRBJ2-5; maybe TRBD2 (6 bases). CDR1 and CDR2 from the germline V gene are SQVTM and ANQGSEA. Trimming cost V 4 bases and J 5 bases, with 17 bases left between them. This CDR3 region has 14 residues. This CDR3 is CSVVETRGRETQYF. Written as DNA, the CDR3 is TGCAGCGTTGTTGAGACTAGGGGCAGGGAGACCCAGTACTTC. Complete variable domain (other parts from reference TRBV29-1 and TRBJ2-5): SAVISQKPSRDICQRGTSLTIQCQVDSQVTMMFWYRQQPGQSLTLIATANQGSEATYESGFVIDKFPISRPNLTFSTLTVSNMSPEDSSIYLCSVVETRGRETQYFGPGTRLLVL.

The V and J genes are TRBV9 and TRBJ2-6, with TRBD1 matching 7 bases. The V segment lost 3 bases and the J segment 0 bases; nucleotides outside the gene matches: 9. The CDR3 runs to 18 residues. Germline loops: CDR1 SGDLS, CDR2 YYNGEE. The CDR3 protein is CASSEITGDDSGANVLTF. CDR3 DNA: TGTGCCAGCAGCGAAATCACAGGGGACGACTCTGGGGCCAACGTCCTGACTTTC.

This clone occurred a few times. The chain carries TRBV23-1 and TRBJ2-7, with 10 nucleotides matching TRBD1. TRBV23-1 counts as an open reading frame of uncertain function. This CDR3 is built from 21 residues. The trim removed 1 base at V and 0 bases at J, leaving 18 bases unmatched. This CDR3 is CASSQLGFPGQGPLDSYEQYF. The DNA for the CDR3 is TGCGCCAGCAGTCAATTGGGATTCCCGGGACAGGGGCCACTTGACTCCTACGAGCAGTACTTC.

The genes are TRBV4-1 and TRBJ2-2, with 9 bases identical to TRBD1. V lost 2 bases, J lost 2 bases, and 6 bases stayed unmatched. Germline CDR1 reads MGHRA; CDR2 reads YSYEKL. CDR3 size: 17 residues. The CDR3 DNA follows: TGCGCCAGCAGCCAACTCCTGGGACAGGGTAACACCGGGGAGCTGTTTTTT. Translating it yields CASSQLLGQGNTGELFF.

The V call is TRBV27, the J call TRBJ2-2; D possibly corresponds to TRBD2 (6 bases). The V gene lost 6 bases and the J gene lost 4 bases, with 15 bases spanning the gap. This CDR3 spans 15 amino acids. Germline V CDR1 and CDR2: MNHEY, SMNVEV (reference sequence). CDR3 sequence (DNA): TGTGCCAGCAGCCCCGCTGGGCGGGGCACCGGGGAGCTGTTTTTT. Translating gives CASSPAGRGTGELFF.

In this sample, this clone turned up once. The chain is built from TRBV6-5 and TRBJ1-2; the D is unclear. CDR3 length equals 11 residues. Germline values: CDR1 MNHEY, CDR2 SVGAGI. V was shortened by 7 bases and J by 8 bases, with 11 bases between the two germline ends. For the CDR3, the DNA is TGTGCCAGCATAACAATCTTGGGCTACACCTTC. It yields the protein CASITILGYTF.

The chain links TRBV19 to TRBJ1-5; 8 bases align to TRBD1. CDR3 length: 16 amino acids. CDR1 and CDR2 from the germline V gene are LNHDA and SQIVND (reference sequence). Trimming at V came to 4 bases and at J to 6 bases, leaving 11 bases not matched to a gene. CDR3 DNA: TGTGCCAGTAGTAATCTTAGGACAGGGCAAGGTCAGCCCCAGCATTTT. Translated, it gives CASSNLRTGQGQPQHF.

CDR3 residues: CASSPLAPNEKLFF. CDR3 nucleotide sequence: TGCGCCAGCAGCCCGTTGGCACCTAATGAAAAACTGTTTTTT. J is TRBJ1-4 and V is TRBV5-1; D unresolved. The V end lost 4 bases, the J end lost 3 bases, and 10 bases lay between the germline ends. The V gene's germline CDR1 is SGHRS and CDR2 YFSETQ. This CDR3 spans 14 amino acids.

DNA of the CDR3: TGTGCCAGCAGCCCTTCCGGACAGCTCTACGAGCAGTACTTC. Amino acid sequence: CASSPSGQLYEQYF. This chain links TRBV13 with TRBJ2-7; D is possibly TRBD1 (6 bases). The CDR3 is 14 amino acids. V lost 5 bases and J lost 3, with 14 bases in between. Germline CDR1 and CDR2: PRHDT and FYEKMQ (reference sequence).

The rearrangement joins TRBV27 to TRBJ2-7, with a possible D match to TRBD1 (6 bases). Germline-derived CDR1 and CDR2 are MNHEY and SMNVEV (reference sequence). CDR3 length: 13 residues. V dropped 2 bases and J dropped 6 bases, with 11 bases sitting between them. The CDR3 DNA reads as TGTGCCAGCAGTTTACAGGGGCAGGGCGAGCAGTACTTC. Encoded protein: CASSLQGQGEQYF.

A note on this clone: A junction boundary mismatches the germline segment, possibly from a read error. V usage is TRBV5-1 and J usage is TRBJ1-3; 10 bases line up with TRBD1. Germline V gene sequence: CDR1 SGHRS, CDR2 YFSETQ. The CDR3 is 14 amino acids. The CDR3 loop reads CASRLDRGRNTIYF. The CDR3 DNA reads TGCGCCAGCAGGTTGGACAGGGGGAGAAACACCATATATTTT.

V usage is TRBV2 and J usage is TRBJ1-1; D gene uncertain. V dropped 5 bases and J dropped 3 bases, with 10 bases sitting between them. Germline V lookup: CDR1 SNHLY, CDR2 FYNNEI. The CDR3 totals 13 residues. DNA of the CDR3: TGTGCCAGCAGTTCGGAGCAGCACACTGAAGCTTTCTTT. It codes for CASSSEQHTEAFF. Complete variable domain (other parts from reference TRBV2 and TRBJ1-1): EPEVTQTPSHQVTQMGQEVILRCVPISNHLYFYWYRQILGQKVEFLVSFYNNEISEKSEIFDDQFSVERPDGSNFTLKIRSTKLEDSAMYFCASSSEQHTEAFFGQGTRLTVV.

The V and J genes are TRBV19 and TRBJ1-3; D possibly corresponds to TRBD1 (5 bases). This CDR3 comprises 16 residues. Trimming shortened V by 2 bases and J by 2 bases, and 13 bases separated the two germline ends. The germline CDR1 and CDR2 sequences are LNHDA and SQIVND (reference sequence). The CDR3 sequence: CASSITRDSAGNTIYF. The CDR3 nucleotides read TGTGCCAGTAGTATAACCCGGGACTCCGCTGGAAACACCATATATTTT.

The chain carries TRBV12-3 or TRBV12-4 and TRBJ1-3, with D tentatively TRBD1 (6 bases). V was clipped by 5 bases and J by 8 bases, with 10 bases between them. This CDR3 spans 12 amino acids. CDR3 nucleotide sequence: TGTGCCAGCAGTGAGGGGGTCCACACCATATATTTT. Its translation is CASSEGVHTIYF.

This clone was picked up one time. The chain links TRBV28 to TRBJ2-1, with TRBD1 matching 9 bases. CDR1 is MDHEN and CDR2 is SYDVKM in the germline V gene. This CDR3 is 12 amino acids long. V lost 3 bases, J lost 15 bases, and 6 bases stayed unmatched. CDR3 region: CASSFETGGVFF. Written as DNA, the CDR3 is TGTGCCAGCAGTTTTGAGACAGGGGGGGTGTTCTTC.

This chain connects TRBV11-2 to TRBJ2-1; D possibly corresponds to TRBD1 (6 bases). Trimming pared 8 bases from V and 7 bases from J, leaving 15 bases between. The germline CDR1 and CDR2 sequences are SGHAT and FQNNGV. This CDR3 region has 13 residues. CDR3 DNA sequence: TGTGCCAGCGAGGGGGAAACCGAGAATGAGCAGTTCTTC. Amino acid sequence: CASEGETENEQFF. The full variable domain, in which reference TRBV11-2 and TRBJ2-1 provide the parts outside the CDR3, is EAGVAQSPRYKIIEKRQSVAFWCNPISGHATLYWYQQILGQGPKLLIQFQNNGVVDDSQLPKDRFSAERLKGVDSTLKIQPAKLEDSAVYLCASEGETENEQFFGPGTRLTVL.

This sequence joins TRBV9 and TRBJ2-1; 7 bases are a match to TRBD2. Germline values: CDR1 SGDLS, CDR2 YYNGEE. CDR3 length: 16 residues. The V gene end was trimmed by 4 bases and the J gene end by 6 bases; junction bases not matched to a gene: 13. CDR3 amino acids: CASSPRSGRAFNEQFF. The CDR3 bases are TGTGCCAGCAGCCCAAGGTCGGGGAGGGCGTTCAATGAGCAGTTCTTC.

The V and J genes are TRBV6-5 and TRBJ1-2; D is ambiguous. V was shortened by 6 bases and J by 1 base, with 9 bases between the two germline ends. The CDR3 is made up of 13 amino acids. CDR1 and CDR2 from the germline V gene are MNHEY and SVGAGI. The CDR3 loop is CASRALINYGYTF. In nucleotides, the CDR3 is TGTGCCAGCAGAGCTTTGATTAACTATGGCTACACCTTC.

The J gene is TRBJ2-5, the V gene TRBV24-1; D is unresolved. The ends were cut back, 12 bases at V and 7 bases at J, with 17 bases in the middle. CDR3 length: 12 amino acids. The germline V gene has CDR1 KGHDR and CDR2 SFDVKD. The CDR3 is CASSRETGTQYF. The CDR3 bases are TGTGCCTCCTCTAGAGAAACGGGGACCCAGTACTTC.

The chain employs TRBV11-2 and TRBJ2-5, with 8 bases lining up with TRBD2. The V gene end was trimmed by 5 bases and the J gene end by 5 bases; junction bases not matched to a gene: 10. The germline V gene encodes CDR1 SGHAT and CDR2 FQNNGV. This CDR3 spans 15 amino acids. CDR3: CASSPRGGGAETQYF. The CDR3 region has the DNA TGTGCCAGCAGCCCCCGGGGGGGCGGGGCGGAGACCCAGTACTTC.

The rearrangement uses TRBV18 and TRBJ2-6; a possible D gene is TRBD1 (6 bases). The germline CDR1 and CDR2 sequences are KGHSH and LQKENI. The CDR3 is made up of 17 amino acids. V lost 3 bases to trimming and J lost 0 bases, with 12 bases between them. The CDR3 spells CASSPGAAVSGANVLTF. Here the CDR3 DNA reads TGTGCCAGCTCACCGGGGGCAGCCGTCTCTGGGGCCAACGTCCTGACTTTC.

This clone was observed a single time. The chain joins TRBV7-3 to TRBJ2-5; D perhaps matches TRBD2 (7 bases). This CDR3 has 15 residues. CDR1 is SGHTA and CDR2 is FQGTGA in the germline V gene. V lost 2 bases to trimming and J lost 5 bases, with 15 bases between them. As DNA, the CDR3 is TGTGCCAGCAGCTTAGGCGCCGGGGGGCCGGAGACCCAGTACTTC. Its protein product is CASSLGAGGPETQYF.

The rearrangement uses TRBV11-2 and TRBJ1-6; 9 bases agree with TRBD1. Trimming cost V 3 bases and J 5 bases; bases outside gene matches: 5. Germline lookup yields CDR1 SGHAT and CDR2 FQNNGV. This CDR3 spans 16 amino acids. As DNA, the CDR3 is TGTGCCAGCAGCTTTGGACAGGGGAATAATAATTCACCCCTCCACTTT. Translation gives CASSFGQGNNNSPLHF.

This clone appeared a single time. The V and J genes are TRBV7-6 and TRBJ1-4; D is unresolved. V was trimmed by 3 bases and J by 7 bases, leaving 12 bases between them. CDR1 SGHVS and CDR2 FNYEAQ come from the germline V gene. The CDR3 spans 14 residues. The CDR3 bases are TGTGCCAGCAGCTTCTCAGAATCCGTTGAAAAACTGTTTTTT. It translates to CASSFSESVEKLFF.